This TCR beta chain comes out of a study of OX40 agonist ivuxolimab in advanced cancers. Clones were sequenced by immunoSEQ multiplex PCR, and TCRdb holds only the in-frame ones, with some missing. The sample lists 30,000 to 45,000 clones, about 87% seen once, with less than 5% in the top ten. Study-level findings and limits: The study observed clonal expansion of CD4+ and CD8+ blood T cells by week 6 at 0.1 to 3.0 mg/kg.

For this clone: Its antigen is as yet unknown.

CDR1 is LNHDA, CDR2 SQIVND, per germline (reference sequence). With 4 bases clipped from V and 0 bases from J, the junction kept 16 bases outside the gene matches. This CDR3 contains 20 residues. This chain connects TRBV19 to TRBJ2-1; 9 nucleotides align to TRBD2. Sequencing was performed on CD4+ or CD8+ T cells sorted from blood, taken in a trial of the OX40 agonist ivuxolimab. This TCR derives from an adult with an advanced solid tumor such as melanoma, head and neck, liver or kidney cancer. The CDR3 reads CASSSGGAFSRPSSYNEQFF. In DNA, the CDR3 is TGTGCCAGTAGTAGCGGGGGGGCCTTTTCCCGCCCGAGCTCCTACAATGAGCAGTTCTTC.